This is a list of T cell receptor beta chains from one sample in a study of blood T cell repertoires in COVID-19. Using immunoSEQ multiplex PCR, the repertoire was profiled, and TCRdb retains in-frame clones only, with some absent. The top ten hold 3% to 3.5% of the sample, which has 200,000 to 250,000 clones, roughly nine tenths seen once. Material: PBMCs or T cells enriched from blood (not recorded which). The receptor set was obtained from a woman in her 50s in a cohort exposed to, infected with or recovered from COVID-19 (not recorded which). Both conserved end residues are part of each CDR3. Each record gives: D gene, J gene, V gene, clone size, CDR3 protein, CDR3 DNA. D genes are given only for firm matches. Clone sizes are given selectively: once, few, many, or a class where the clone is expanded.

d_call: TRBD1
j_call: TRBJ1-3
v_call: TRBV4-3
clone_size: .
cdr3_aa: CASSQDHRGDTGNTIYF
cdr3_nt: TGCGCCAGCAGCCAAGATCACAGGGGGGACACTGGAAACACCATATATTTT

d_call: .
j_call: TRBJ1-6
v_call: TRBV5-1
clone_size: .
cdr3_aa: CASSLARELSPLHF
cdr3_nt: TGCGCCAGCAGCTTGGCCAGGGAATTGTCACCCCTCCACTTT

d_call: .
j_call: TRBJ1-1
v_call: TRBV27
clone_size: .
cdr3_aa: CASSSDRRNTEAFF
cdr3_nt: TGTGCCAGCAGCTCGGACAGACGGAACACTGAAGCTTTCTTT

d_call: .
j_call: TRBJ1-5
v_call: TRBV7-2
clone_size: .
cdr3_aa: CASSSQQGLQPQHF
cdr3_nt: TGTGCCAGCAGCTCGCAACAGGGTTTGCAGCCCCAGCATTTT

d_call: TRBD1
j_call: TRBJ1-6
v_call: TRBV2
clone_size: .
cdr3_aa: CASTTGAGYYNSPLHF
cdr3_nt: TGTGCCAGTACAACAGGGGCGGGATATTATAATTCACCCCTCCACTTT

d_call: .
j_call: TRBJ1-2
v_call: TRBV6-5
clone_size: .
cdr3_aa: CASSSVTNYGYTF
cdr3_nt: TGTGCCAGCAGCAGTGTAACTAACTATGGCTACACCTTC

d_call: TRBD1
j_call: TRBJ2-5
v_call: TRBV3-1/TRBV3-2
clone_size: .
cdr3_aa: CASSPGGSYQETQYF
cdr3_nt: TGTGCCAGCAGCCCAGGGGGCTCGTACCAAGAGACCCAGTACTTC

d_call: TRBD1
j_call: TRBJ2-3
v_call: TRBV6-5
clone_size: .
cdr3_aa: CAVRTGGTDTQYF
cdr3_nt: TGTGCCGTTAGGACAGGGGGAACAGATACGCAGTATTTT

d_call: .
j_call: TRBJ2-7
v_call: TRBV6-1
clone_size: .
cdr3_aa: CASSEWNRVAEQYF
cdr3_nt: TGTGCCAGCAGTGAATGGAACAGGGTTGCCGAGCAGTACTTC

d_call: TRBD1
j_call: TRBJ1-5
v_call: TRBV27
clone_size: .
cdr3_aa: CASSFIWDGTGDQPQHF
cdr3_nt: TGTGCCAGCAGTTTTATCTGGGATGGGACAGGGGACCAGCCCCAGCATTTT

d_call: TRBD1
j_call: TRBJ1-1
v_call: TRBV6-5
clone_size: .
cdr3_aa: CASSHRGPNTEAFF
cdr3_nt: TGTGCCAGCAGTCACAGGGGACCGAACACTGAAGCTTTCTTT

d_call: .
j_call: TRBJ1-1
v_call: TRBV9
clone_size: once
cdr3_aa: CASSVGLGGLAEAFF
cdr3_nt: TGTGCCAGCAGCGTAGGTCTGGGAGGTTTGGCTGAAGCTTTCTTT

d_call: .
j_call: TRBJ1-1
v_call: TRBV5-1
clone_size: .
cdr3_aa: CASSLRGRQRNTEAFF
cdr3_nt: TGCGCCAGCAGCTTACGGGGGAGACAGAGGAACACTGAAGCTTTCTTT

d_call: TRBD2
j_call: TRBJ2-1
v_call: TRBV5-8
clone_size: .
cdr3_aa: CASSILGLAGEQFF
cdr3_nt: TGTGCCAGCAGCATCTTAGGACTAGCGGGGGAGCAGTTCTTC

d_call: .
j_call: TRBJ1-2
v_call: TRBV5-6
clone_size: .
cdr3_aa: CASSRKDRNYGYTF
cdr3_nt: TGTGCCAGCAGCCGGAAGGACAGAAATTATGGCTACACCTTC

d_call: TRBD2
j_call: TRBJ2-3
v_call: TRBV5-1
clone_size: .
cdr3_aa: CASSDHPGLAGVHTDTQYF
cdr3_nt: TGCGCCAGCAGCGACCACCCGGGACTAGCGGGGGTTCACACAGATACGCAGTATTTT

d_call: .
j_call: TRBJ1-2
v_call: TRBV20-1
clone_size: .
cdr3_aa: CSSWNSYGYTF
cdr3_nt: TGCAGTTCCTGGAACAGCTATGGCTACACCTTC

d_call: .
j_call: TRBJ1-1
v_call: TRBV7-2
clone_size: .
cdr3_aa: CASSLDRWNTEAFF
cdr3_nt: TGTGCCAGCAGCTTAGACAGGTGGAACACTGAAGCTTTCTTT

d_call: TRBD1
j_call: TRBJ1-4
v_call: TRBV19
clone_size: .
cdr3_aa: CASRTPDRLREKLFF
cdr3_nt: TGTGCCAGTAGGACCCCGGACAGGCTTCGGGAAAAACTGTTTTTT

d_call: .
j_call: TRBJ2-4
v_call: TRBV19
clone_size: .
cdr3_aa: CARPPGVKNIQYF
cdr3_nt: TGTGCCAGACCCCCCGGGGTCAAAAACATTCAGTACTTC

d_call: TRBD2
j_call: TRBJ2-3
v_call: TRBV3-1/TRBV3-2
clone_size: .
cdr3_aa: CASSQPTSGGATDTQYF
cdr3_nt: TGTGCCAGCAGCCAACCCACTAGCGGGGGGGCGACAGATACGCAGTATTTT

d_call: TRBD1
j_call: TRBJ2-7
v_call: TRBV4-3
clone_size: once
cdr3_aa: CASSQDRSFSYEQYF
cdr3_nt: TGCGCCAGCAGCCAGGACAGGAGCTTCTCCTACGAGCAGTACTTC

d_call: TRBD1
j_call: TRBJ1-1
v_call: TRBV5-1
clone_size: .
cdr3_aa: CASSLGQGVSTEAFF
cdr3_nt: TGCGCCAGCAGCTTGGGACAGGGTGTTTCCACTGAAGCTTTCTTT

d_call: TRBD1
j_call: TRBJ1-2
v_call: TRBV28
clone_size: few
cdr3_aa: CASRSQGAQYGYTF
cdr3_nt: TGTGCCAGCAGATCACAGGGGGCCCAATATGGCTACACCTTC

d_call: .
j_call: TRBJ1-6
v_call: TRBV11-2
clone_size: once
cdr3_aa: CASSFNPGPGYNSPLHF
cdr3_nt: TGTGCCAGCAGCTTCAACCCTGGGCCAGGATATAATTCACCCCTCCACTTT

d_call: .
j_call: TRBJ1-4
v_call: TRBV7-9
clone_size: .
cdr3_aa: CASSSYGGQGEKLFF
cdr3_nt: TGTGCCAGCAGCTCGTACGGGGGGCAAGGAGAAAAACTGTTTTTT

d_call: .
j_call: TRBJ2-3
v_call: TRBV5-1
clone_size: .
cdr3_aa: CASSLVPDYTDTQYF
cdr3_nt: TGCGCCAGCAGCTTGGTGCCCGACTACACAGATACGCAGTATTTT

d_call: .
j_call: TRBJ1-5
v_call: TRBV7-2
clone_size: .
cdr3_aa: CASSFTNSNQPQHF
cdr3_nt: TGTGCCAGCAGTTTCACAAATAGCAATCAGCCCCAGCATTTT

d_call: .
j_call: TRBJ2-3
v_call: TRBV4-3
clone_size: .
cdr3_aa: CASSQVSSSPGRTDTQYF
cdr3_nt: TGCGCCAGCAGCCAAGTATCGTCGAGTCCGGGGAGGACAGATACGCAGTATTTT

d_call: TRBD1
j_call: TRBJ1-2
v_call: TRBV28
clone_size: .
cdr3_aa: CASREWDSYGYTF
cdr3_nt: TGTGCCAGCAGGGAGTGGGACAGCTATGGCTACACCTTC

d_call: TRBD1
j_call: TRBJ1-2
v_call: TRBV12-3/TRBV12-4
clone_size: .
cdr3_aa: CASSRGQGYGYTF
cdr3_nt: TGTGCCAGCAGCCGCGGACAGGGGTATGGCTACACCTTC

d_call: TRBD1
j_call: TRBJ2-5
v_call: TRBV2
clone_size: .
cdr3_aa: CASRKRDREIQETQYF
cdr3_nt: TGTGCCAGCAGGAAGAGGGACAGGGAAATCCAAGAGACCCAGTACTTC

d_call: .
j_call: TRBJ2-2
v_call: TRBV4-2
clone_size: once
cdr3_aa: CASSQHQLTPNTGELFF
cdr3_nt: TGTGCCAGCAGCCAACATCAACTTACCCCGAACACCGGGGAGCTGTTTTTT

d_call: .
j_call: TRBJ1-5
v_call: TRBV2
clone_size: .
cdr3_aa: CASRRDRTDQPQHF
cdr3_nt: TGTGCCAGCAGACGAGACAGGACCGATCAGCCCCAGCATTTT

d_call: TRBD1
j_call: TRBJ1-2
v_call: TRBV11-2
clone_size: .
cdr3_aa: CASSLKEQGTGYTF
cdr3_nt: TGTGCCAGCAGCTTAAAGGAACAGGGGACTGGCTACACCTTC

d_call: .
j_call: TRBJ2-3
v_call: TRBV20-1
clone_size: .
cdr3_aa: CSYPLADTQYF
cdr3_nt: TGCAGTTACCCTTTAGCAGATACGCAGTATTTT

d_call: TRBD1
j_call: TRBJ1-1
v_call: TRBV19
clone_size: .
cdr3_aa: CASRETGMNTEAFF
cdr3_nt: TGTGCCAGTAGGGAGACAGGGATGAACACTGAAGCTTTCTTT

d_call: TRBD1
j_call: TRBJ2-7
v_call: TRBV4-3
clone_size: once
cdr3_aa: CASSQKWDSTYEQYF
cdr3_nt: TGCGCCAGCAGCCAAAAGTGGGACAGTACCTACGAGCAGTACTTC

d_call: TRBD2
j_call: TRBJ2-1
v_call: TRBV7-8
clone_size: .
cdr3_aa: CASSLAAGGALAYNEQFF
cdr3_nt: TGTGCCAGCAGCTTAGCGGCCGGGGGGGCTTTGGCGTACAATGAGCAGTTCTTC

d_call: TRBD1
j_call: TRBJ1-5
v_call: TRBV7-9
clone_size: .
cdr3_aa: CASSTSGTGGVGRQPQHF
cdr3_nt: TGTGCCAGCAGCACCTCCGGGACAGGGGGCGTGGGTAGACAGCCCCAGCATTTT

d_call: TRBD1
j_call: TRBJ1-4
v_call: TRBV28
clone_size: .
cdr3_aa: CASRSQGLVEKLFF
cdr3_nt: TGTGCCAGCAGGTCACAGGGGTTGGTTGAAAAACTGTTTTTT